The 30 T cell receptor beta chains given below trace back to one sample, sequenced in a study of T cells after posttransplantation cyclophosphamide. Clones were read by immunoSEQ multiplex PCR, and TCRdb kept only the in-frame ones, dropping some. The sample includes 1,500 to 2,000 clones, 70% to 80% of them seen just once. Cyclophosphamide on days +3 and +4 followed busulfan-fludarabine conditioning and a marrow graft. Specimen: PBMCs, collected around 280 days after allogeneic stem cell transplant with posttransplant cyclophosphamide. The receptors were gathered from a male patient younger than 45 who received an allogeneic stem cell transplant from a related donor, was CMV-positive, and had acute GVHD only. Certain T cells may be donor cells from the graft.

This chain connects TRBV5-1 to TRBJ1-2; a possible D gene is TRBD1 (6 bases). The CDR3 length is 16 residues. Trimming left V 0 bases short and J 4 bases short, with 16 bases between. Germline V CDR1 and CDR2: SGHRS, YFSETQ. CDR3 sequence (DNA): TGCGCCAGCAGCTTGGGAGGGGGAGAACTCATCTATGGCTACACCTTC. This translates into CASSLGGGELIYGYTF.

V and J are TRBV10-3 and TRBJ2-1; possibly TRBD2 for D (6 bases). The germline V gene has CDR1 ENHRY and CDR2 SYGVKD. Trimming removed 2 bases from V and 2 bases from J, with 7 bases in between. The CDR3 is 14 amino acids. In DNA form, the CDR3 reads TGTGCCATCAGTGAGCGGGGGACCTACAATGAGCAGTTCTTC. It specifies CAISERGTYNEQFF.

The chain uses TRBV28 and TRBJ2-7, with D possibly TRBD1 on 6 matching bases. The CDR3 consists of 13 residues. CDR1 MDHEN and CDR2 SYDVKM come from the germline V gene. The germline V and J ends were trimmed by 3 bases and 11 bases, with 17 bases remaining between them. This CDR3 reads CASSFQSGTTKYF. DNA of the CDR3: TGTGCCAGCAGTTTCCAATCCGGGACAACGAAGTACTTC.

The chain is built from TRBV30 and TRBJ1-1; a weak D match, TRBD1 (5 bases). The CDR3 loop spans 14 amino acids. The ends were cut back, 0 bases at V and 0 bases at J, with 8 bases in the middle. The germline V gene has CDR1 GTSNPN and CDR2 SVGIG (reference sequence). CDR3 region: CAWSVSRVNTEAFF. The DNA for the CDR3 is TGTGCCTGGAGTGTAAGCAGGGTGAACACTGAAGCTTTCTTT.

The chain combines TRBV29-1 with TRBJ1-2; tentative D call: TRBD1 (6 bases). The CDR3 is 11 amino acids. V was shortened by 5 bases and J by 6 bases, with 10 bases between the two germline ends. CDR1 and CDR2 from the germline V gene are SQVTM and ANQGSEA. This CDR3 reads CSVPTGNGYTF. The CDR3 DNA sequence: TGCAGCGTTCCCACAGGGAATGGCTACACCTTC.

The chain uses TRBV6-5 and TRBJ1-2; TRBD1 aligns across 7 bases. The CDR3 runs to 15 residues. CDR1 and CDR2 (germline): MNHEY, SVGAGI. The junction had 12 bases not matched to a gene; V was cut back by 5 bases and J by 6 bases. The CDR3 nucleotides are TGTGCCAGCAGTCCTGGGAGACAGGGCTGGGATGGCTACACCTTC. Amino acids: CASSPGRQGWDGYTF.

This clone was seen only once. The junction departs from germline at one end; a sequencing error may be responsible. This chain uses TRBV30 with TRBJ1-1; tentatively, D is TRBD1 (5 bases). The V gene's germline CDR1 is GTSNPN and CDR2 SVGIG (reference sequence). The CDR3 is 11 residues long. The DNA of the CDR3 is TGTGCCTGGAGTGAACAGGCTGTCCCCCTTTTT. This translates into CAWSEQAVPLF.

This clone was counted a few times. The CDR3 DNA sequence: TGTGCCAGCAGCTCTTCAGACAGGACCTCCTACAATGAGCAGTTCTTC. Translating it yields CASSSSDRTSYNEQFF. The rearrangement joins TRBV7-7 to TRBJ2-1; possibly TRBD1 for D (6 bases). CDR3 length: 16 amino acids. Germline lookup yields CDR1 SSHAT and CDR2 FNYEAQ (reference sequence). Trimming shortened V by 4 bases and J by 0 bases, and 13 bases separated the two germline ends.

This rearrangement joins TRBV28 to TRBJ1-2; D ambiguous. V lost 3 bases to trimming and J lost 0 bases, with 11 bases between them. CDR1 is MDHEN and CDR2 is SYDVKM in the germline V gene. The CDR3 totals 15 residues. CDR3 in amino acids: CASSLLGSANYGYTF. The CDR3 region has the DNA TGTGCCAGCAGTTTGTTGGGCTCCGCTAACTATGGCTACACCTTC.

In DNA, the CDR3 is TGTGCCAGCTCACTTGCCGGGATCACTGAAGCTTTCTTT. It translates to CASSLAGITEAFF. The chain couples TRBV18 to TRBJ1-1; no firm D call. The CDR3 has 13 residues. Germline CDR1 reads KGHSH; CDR2 reads LQKENI. Trimming took 4 bases from V and 4 from J, leaving 10 bases between them.

The chain joins TRBV2 to TRBJ1-2; TRBD1 matches at 8 bases. J was trimmed by 6 bases and V by 6 bases; bases with no gene match: 15. This CDR3 has 16 residues. Germline V CDR1 and CDR2: SNHLY, FYNNEI. CDR3 sequence reads: CASRGDRWSDANGYTF. CDR3 in DNA: TGTGCCAGCAGGGGGGACAGGTGGAGTGACGCTAATGGCTACACCTTC.

The J gene is TRBJ2-5, the V gene TRBV4-2; D possibly corresponds to TRBD1 (6 bases). Looked up from germline, CDR1 is LGHNA and CDR2 is YNFKEQ. Trimming shortened V by 1 base and J by 2 bases, and 8 bases separated the two germline ends. This CDR3 is built from 14 residues. This CDR3 reads CASSQGGGQETQYF. Written as DNA, the CDR3 is TGTGCCAGCAGCCAAGGAGGGGGTCAAGAGACCCAGTACTTC.

This clone ranks as large (0.1 to 1%). CDR3 sequence (DNA): TGCGCCAGCAGCCAAGATAGGACAGGGCAATATGGCTACACCTTC. This sequence encodes CASSQDRTGQYGYTF. V is TRBV4-3 and J is TRBJ1-2; 8 bases match TRBD1. V shed 0 bases and J 5 bases; nucleotides not matched to a gene: 5. Germline assignment: CDR1 LGHNA and CDR2 YSLEER. The CDR3 extends over 15 amino acids.

The chain has TRBV13 and TRBJ1-3, with a tentative D call TRBD1 (6 bases). V gave up 3 bases and J gave up 0 bases, with 9 bases separating them. This CDR3 is 15 amino acids long. CDR1 and CDR2 from the germline V gene are PRHDT and FYEKMQ (reference sequence). CDR3 in amino acids: CASSFRTASGNTIYF. CDR3 nucleotide sequence: TGTGCCAGCAGCTTTCGGACAGCCTCTGGAAACACCATATATTTT.

The rearrangement links TRBV18 to TRBJ1-5; D unresolved. This CDR3 is built from 16 residues. V was cut by 1 base and J by 1 base, with 11 bases left in between. Germline values: CDR1 KGHSH, CDR2 LQKENI. The CDR3 here is CASSPQTGRSNQPQHF. The CDR3 region has the DNA TGTGCCAGCTCACCACAAACGGGTCGGAGCAATCAGCCCCAGCATTTT. The variable domain in full, completed from reference TRBV18 and TRBJ1-5, reads NAGVMQNPRHLVRRRGQEARLRCSPMKGHSHVYWYRQLPEEGLKFMVYLQKENIIDESGMPKERFSAEFPKEGPSILRIQQVVRGDSAAYFCASSPQTGRSNQPQHFGDGTRLSIL.

The V gene is TRBV5-4, the J gene TRBJ1-4; 10 bases align to TRBD1. The V gene end was trimmed by 4 bases and the J gene end by 3 bases; junction bases not matched to a gene: 3. The CDR3 loop spans 15 amino acids. Germline CDR1 SGHNT, CDR2 YYREEE (reference sequence). The CDR3 protein is CASSTDRGPNEKLFF. The CDR3, as DNA: TGTGCCAGCAGCACCGACAGGGGGCCTAATGAAAAACTGTTTTTT.

The rearrangement uses TRBV7-2 and TRBJ1-1, with D perhaps TRBD1 (5 bases). The CDR3 has 14 amino acids. Trimming removed 1 base at V and 5 bases at J, with 11 bases between. CDR1 and CDR2 from the germline V gene are SGHTA and FQGNSA. In nucleotides, the CDR3 is TGTGCCAGCAGCTTAGAATGGCAGGGAACTGAAGCTTTCTTT. This sequence encodes CASSLEWQGTEAFF.

V and J are TRBV11-2 and TRBJ2-5; D is uncertain. V lost 2 bases to trimming and J lost 1 base, with 5 bases between them. In germline, CDR1 is SGHAT, CDR2 FQNNGV. The CDR3 runs to 13 residues. The CDR3 sequence is CASSLSIQETQYF. As DNA, the CDR3 is TGTGCCAGCAGCTTATCCATCCAAGAGACCCAGTACTTC.

This chain uses TRBV5-1 with TRBJ1-1, with 7 bases lining up with TRBD1. This CDR3 is 16 amino acids long. The junction had 13 bases not matched to a gene; V was cut back by 4 bases and J by 4 bases. Germline V gives CDR1 SGHRS, CDR2 YFSETQ. The CDR3 DNA reads TGCGCCAGCAGCCCTGGAGGTCGGCAGGGGGGCACTGAAGCTTTCTTT. Translating gives CASSPGGRQGGTEAFF. Full variable domain (rest looked up from reference TRBV5-1 and TRBJ1-1): KAGVTQTPRYLIKTRGQQVTLSCSPISGHRSVSWYQQTPGQGLQFLFEYFSETQRNKGNFPGRFSGRQFSNSRSEMNVSTLELGDSALYLCASSPGGRQGGTEAFFGQGTRLTVV.

V and J are TRBV5-1 and TRBJ1-1; no clear D gene. With 0 bases removed from V and 5 bases from J, the gap between germline ends came to 11 bases. The CDR3 covers 14 residues. CDR1 and CDR2 (germline): SGHRS, YFSETQ. CDR3 DNA sequence: TGCGCCAGCAGCTTGGCCGGTGGAGGGACTGAAGCTTTCTTT. It yields the protein CASSLAGGGTEAFF.

The J gene is TRBJ2-2, the V gene TRBV12-5; D is possibly TRBD1 (5 bases). The germline gives CDR1 LGHNT, CDR2 FRNRAP. V lost 8 bases, J lost 5 bases, and 9 bases lay in between. The CDR3 runs to 12 residues. CDR3 nucleotides: TGTGCTAGTAGTAGGGGTACCGGGGAGCTGTTTTTT. Its translation is CASSRGTGELFF.

This chain links TRBV29-1 with TRBJ1-5; D possibly corresponds to TRBD1 (6 bases). Germline V gene sequence: CDR1 SQVTM, CDR2 ANQGSEA. V gave up 4 bases and J gave up 4 bases, with 8 bases separating them. This CDR3 is built from 12 residues. This CDR3 reads CSVGTENQPQHF. The CDR3 DNA reads as TGCAGCGTTGGGACAGAGAATCAGCCCCAGCATTTT.

This clone rates as hyperexpanded. The CDR3 DNA follows: TGTGCCAGCAGCCAAGATTGGGAGCGCTTAGGGGAGCAGTTCTTC. Protein product: CASSQDWERLGEQFF. This chain links TRBV14 with TRBJ2-1; possibly TRBD2 for D (5 bases). The CDR3 extends over 15 amino acids. Trimming cost V 0 bases and J 10 bases, with 16 bases left between them. CDR1 is SGHDN, CDR2 FVKESK, per germline.

CDR3 sequence reads: CASSQEHVGDIAYGYTF. CDR3 nucleotide sequence: TGCGCCAGCAGCCAAGAACATGTGGGGGACATCGCCTATGGCTACACCTTC. This chain connects TRBV4-3 to TRBJ1-2, with D possibly TRBD1 on 6 matching bases. The CDR3 has 17 residues. Germline V gene sequence: CDR1 LGHNA, CDR2 YSLEER. Between the trimmed V and J ends, which lost 0 bases and 4 bases, there was a span of 18 bases.

The J gene is TRBJ1-4, the V gene TRBV5-1; maybe TRBD1 (6 bases). CDR1 and CDR2 from the germline V gene are SGHRS and YFSETQ. The CDR3 is 14 amino acids. V gave up 7 bases and J gave up 4 bases, with 14 bases separating them. The CDR3 DNA is TGCGCCAGCCGACCCCAGGGGCGTAATGAAAAACTGTTTTTT. It is translated as CASRPQGRNEKLFF.

The V gene is TRBV5-1, the J gene TRBJ1-5; D is ambiguous. The CDR3 is 14 amino acids. The germline gives CDR1 SGHRS, CDR2 YFSETQ. V was shortened by 4 bases and J by 3 bases, with 11 bases between the two germline ends. The DNA of the CDR3 is TGCGCCAGCAGCACCGACGGAGCCAATCAGCCCCAGCATTTT. Its protein is CASSTDGANQPQHF.

The chain uses TRBV10-1 and TRBJ2-1; a weak D match, TRBD2 (6 bases). The V and J ends lost 10 bases and 3 bases respectively, with 16 bases between them. Germline-derived CDR1 and CDR2 are WNHNN and SYGVQD (reference sequence). This CDR3 is 14 amino acids long. The CDR3 spells CATQAGQDYNEQFF. DNA for the CDR3: TGCGCCACCCAGGCGGGGCAAGACTACAATGAGCAGTTCTTC.

The V and J genes are TRBV29-1 and TRBJ2-7; TRBD1 aligns across 10 bases. Trimming at V came to 4 bases and at J to 5 bases, leaving 5 bases not matched to a gene. Germline V CDR1 and CDR2: SQVTM, ANQGSEA. This CDR3 spans 13 amino acids. In DNA, the CDR3 is TGCAGCGTTGCCGGGACAGGGGTGCACGAGCAGTACTTC. Translated, it gives CSVAGTGVHEQYF.

By sample share, this clone is large. This chain joins TRBV5-6 and TRBJ1-6, with D possibly matching TRBD1 (6 bases). Trimming removed 5 bases at V and 0 bases at J, with 21 bases between. From germline, CDR1 is SGHDT and CDR2 YYEEEE. The CDR3 runs to 19 residues. CDR3 DNA sequence: TGTGCCAGCAGTGGGGGCGTCGCAGCCTTCAGCTCCTATAATTCACCCCTCCACTTT. Translated, it gives CASSGGVAAFSSYNSPLHF.

Only one count was recorded for this clone. The chain employs TRBV15 and TRBJ1-2; 9 positions agree with TRBD1. J gave up 4 bases and V 0 bases, and 9 bases lay outside the gene matches. Germline assignment: CDR1 LNHNV and CDR2 YYDKDF (reference sequence). The CDR3 extends over 17 amino acids. Here the CDR3 reads CATSRDLPGQGTYGYTF. In DNA, the CDR3 is TGTGCCACCAGCAGAGACCTACCGGGACAGGGTACCTATGGCTACACCTTC.